Listed below are T cell receptor beta chains from one sample, sequenced in a study of identical twins' blood T cells. One entry per CDR3 protein, called by TCRdb with MiXCR from the 5' RACE reads. The data contain 300,000 to 400,000 distinct CDR3 sequences, under 30% of them singletons. The specimen sequenced was PBMCs. The receptors were gathered from a woman between 18 and 50 years old in good health. The CDR3 runs from the conserved cysteine through the conserved F or W. The D gene is left open where the match is weak. The size of a clone is reported for some rows only, either as once, few or many, or as a class for expanded clones.

>NA|TRBV6-6|TRBD1|12|TRBJ1-2
CASKDRGEGYTF
TGTGCCAGCAAAGACAGGGGAGAAGGCTACACCTTC
>NA|TRBV10-3|NA|13|TRBJ1-2
CAISVTGLDGYTF
TGTGCCATCAGTGTCACCGGTCTCGATGGCTACACCTTC
>few|TRBV20-1|NA|11|TRBJ1-2
CSARDQGRYTF
TGCAGTGCTAGAGATCAGGGTCGCTACACCTTC
>NA|TRBV7-2|NA|16|TRBJ2-3
CASSLTRLFVTDTQYF
TGTGCCAGCAGTTTGACTAGACTCTTCGTCACAGATACGCAGTATTTT
>few|TRBV20-1|NA|14|TRBJ2-3
CSARVSPGADTQYF
TGCAGTGCTAGAGTTTCACCCGGGGCAGATACGCAGTATTTT
>NA|TRBV18|NA|11|TRBJ1-4
CASSPSEKLFF
TGTGCCAGCTCACCCTCCGAAAAACTGTTTTTT
>NA|TRBV29-1|NA|14|TRBJ1-1
CSVQEGGRNTEAFF
TGCAGCGTTCAAGAGGGAGGGAGGAACACTGAAGCTTTCTTT
>few|TRBV5-1|TRBD1|16|TRBJ1-2
CASRNRAGQGIYGYTF
TGCGCCAGCAGAAACCGGGCGGGACAGGGAATCTATGGCTACACCTTC
>NA|TRBV7-8|TRBD1|18|TRBJ1-1
CASSLAAQGAPSDTEAFF
TGTGCCAGCAGCTTAGCGGCCCAGGGGGCACCTTCGGACACTGAAGCTTTCTTT
>many|TRBV29-1|NA|14|TRBJ1-4
CSALDTSTNEKLFF
TGCAGCGCCTTAGACACTTCAACTAATGAAAAACTGTTTTTT
>NA|TRBV20-1|NA|11|TRBJ1-2
CSAGKIEGYTF
TGCAGTGCTGGAAAAATAGAGGGCTACACCTTC
>NA|TRBV18|NA|14|TRBJ2-7
CASSPPLLDREQYF
TGTGCCAGCTCACCGCCTCTCCTGGACCGGGAGCAGTACTTC
>few|TRBV9|NA|16|TRBJ2-3
CASSGRGGLNTDTQYF
TGTGCCAGCAGCGGTAGAGGGGGACTTAACACAGATACGCAGTATTTT
>few|TRBV2|TRBD1|14|TRBJ1-1
CASNFLGGQDEAFF
TGTGCCAGCAACTTCCTAGGAGGACAGGATGAAGCTTTCTTT
>NA|TRBV28|NA|11|TRBJ1-4
CASRLNEKPFF
TGTGCCAGCAGACTAAATGAAAAACCGTTTTTT
>few|TRBV20-1|NA|10|TRBJ2-1
CSAWRGEQFF
TGCAGTGCTTGGAGGGGTGAGCAGTTCTTC
>NA|TRBV25-1|TRBD1|17|TRBJ1-1
CASSESVTDRGLFEAFF
TGTGCCAGCAGTGAATCAGTTACGGACAGGGGGCTGTTTGAAGCTTTCTTT
>NA|TRBV9|TRBD1|16|TRBJ1-5
CASSGDKGQANQPQHF
TGTGCCAGCAGCGGAGATAAGGGACAGGCCAATCAGCCCCAGCATTTT
>NA|TRBV30|TRBD2|14|TRBJ2-3
CAWRGNGGRDTQYF
TGTGCCTGGAGGGGGAACGGCGGGAGGGATACGCAGTATTTT
>few|TRBV6-2/TRBV6-3|NA|14|TRBJ1-5
CASSAGYSNQPQHF
TGTGCCAGCAGTGCCGGGTATAGCAATCAGCCCCAGCATTTT
>once|TRBV6-2/TRBV6-3|NA|14|TRBJ1-1
CASSYLGVHTEAFF
TGTGCCAGCAGTTACTTAGGGGTCCACACTGAAGCTTTCTTT
>NA|TRBV12-3/TRBV12-4|NA|13|TRBJ2-2
CASSDEYTGELFF
TGTGCCAGCAGTGACGAGTACACCGGGGAGCTGTTTTTT
>NA|TRBV4-3|TRBD2|16|TRBJ2-1
CASSQDPAGGYNEQFF
TGCGCCAGCAGCCAAGATCCGGCGGGAGGATACAATGAGCAGTTCTTC
>NA|TRBV19|NA|12|TRBJ2-2
CASSSQHGELFF
TGTGCCAGTAGTTCCCAACACGGGGAGCTGTTTTTT
>NA|TRBV6-6|NA|17|TRBJ1-3
CASNYVTGINSGNTIYF
TGTGCCAGCAACTATGTTACAGGGATCAACTCTGGAAACACCATATATTTT
>NA|TRBV19|NA|14|TRBJ1-1
CASSIEAENTEAFF
TGTGCCAGTAGTATCGAGGCGGAGAACACTGAAGCTTTCTTT
>NA|TRBV30|NA|13|TRBJ2-2
CAWSVLRDGEMFF
TGTGCCTGGAGTGTACTGCGGGACGGGGAGATGTTTTTT
>NA|TRBV18|NA|15|TRBJ1-1
CASSQRSQMNTEAFF
TGTGCCAGCTCACAACGCAGCCAAATGAACACTGAAGCTTTCTTT
>many|TRBV6-2/TRBV6-3|NA|11|TRBJ2-7
CASSPRGEQYF
TGTGCCAGCAGTCCTCGGGGCGAGCAGTACTTC
>NA|TRBV12-3/TRBV12-4|NA|14|TRBJ1-3
CASSLVGPGNTIYF
TGTGCCAGCAGTTTGGTAGGGCCTGGAAACACCATATATTTT
>NA|TRBV27|NA|14|TRBJ1-2
CASTPGGKSGGYTF
TGTGCCAGCACTCCGGGTGGGAAATCAGGGGGCTACACCTTC
>many|TRBV10-1|TRBD2|14|TRBJ2-7
CASSDSGGYYEQYF
TGCGCCAGCAGTGATAGCGGGGGTTACTACGAGCAGTACTTC
>NA|TRBV2|NA|12|TRBJ1-6
CVTSGYHSPLHF
TGTGTCACCTCAGGGTATCACTCACCCCTCCACTTT
>few|TRBV29-1|NA|11|TRBJ1-1
CSVAKAFEAFF
TGCAGCGTTGCGAAGGCATTCGAAGCTTTCTTT
>NA|TRBV6-6|NA|11|TRBJ1-6
CASRRNSPLHF
TGTGCCAGCAGGCGGAATTCACCCCTCCACTTT
>many|TRBV20-1|NA|11|TRBJ1-2
CSAPLWYGYTF
TGCAGTGCTCCCCTGTGGTATGGCTACACCTTC
>NA|TRBV7-9|NA|20|TRBJ2-1
CASTQLIGQSLMSGLNEQFF
TGTGCCAGCACCCAACTCATAGGACAGTCACTAATGTCCGGTTTGAATGAGCAGTTCTTC
>many|TRBV4-1|TRBD2|16|TRBJ2-7
CASSQGKASGRYEQYF
TGCGCCAGCAGCCAAGGAAAAGCTAGCGGGAGATACGAGCAGTACTTC
>few|TRBV2|NA|13|TRBJ1-1
CATKGVVNTEAFF
TGTGCCACCAAGGGTGTGGTGAACACTGAAGCTTTCTTT
>NA|TRBV20-1|TRBD2|14|TRBJ2-3
CSARVRGVTDTQYF
TGCAGTGCTAGAGTGCGGGGGGTGACAGATACGCAGTATTTT
>NA|TRBV7-9|NA|17|TRBJ1-1
CASSLIPRWGMNTEAFF
TGTGCCAGCAGCTTGATCCCCAGGTGGGGTATGAACACTGAAGCTTTCTTT
>NA|TRBV20-1|NA|13|TRBJ2-3
CSAREGGRDTQYF
TGCAGTGCTAGAGAGGGGGGAAGGGATACGCAGTATTTT
>NA|TRBV20-1|TRBD1|14|TRBJ1-1
CSAGQGAANTEAFF
TGCAGTGCTGGGCAGGGGGCGGCTAACACTGAAGCTTTCTTT
>NA|TRBV19|NA|12|TRBJ1-2
CASQRTDFGYTF
TGTGCCAGTCAAAGGACGGATTTTGGCTACACCTTC
>NA|TRBV20-1|NA|11|TRBJ1-1
CSANHGKEAFF
TGCAGTGCCAACCACGGAAAGGAAGCTTTCTTT
>few|TRBV4-3|NA|14|TRBJ2-2
CASSQETGTGELFF
TGCGCCAGCAGCCAAGAAACAGGGACCGGGGAGCTGTTTTTT
>few|TRBV5-1|NA|14|TRBJ2-7
CASSLPFTSYEQYF
TGCGCCAGCAGCTTGCCGTTCACCTCCTACGAGCAGTACTTC
>NA|TRBV6-2/TRBV6-3|NA|15|TRBJ2-7
CASRRTAVGSYEQYF
TGTGCCAGCAGGAGAACAGCGGTTGGCTCCTACGAGCAGTACTTC
>few|TRBV5-1|TRBD1|14|TRBJ2-1
CASSLEGQYNEQFF
TGCGCCAGCAGCTTGGAGGGACAGTACAATGAGCAGTTCTTC
>few|TRBV19|TRBD1|14|TRBJ1-2
CASRGTGGAYGYTF
TGTGCCAGTCGTGGGACAGGGGGAGCCTATGGCTACACCTTC
>NA|TRBV12-3/TRBV12-4|NA|17|TRBJ1-4
CASSKGARRATNEKLFF
TGTGCCAGCAGTAAGGGCGCTAGGAGAGCAACTAATGAAAAACTGTTTTTT
>few|TRBV12-3/TRBV12-4|NA|14|TRBJ2-6
CASSLSSGANVLTF
TGTGCCAGCAGTCTAAGTTCTGGGGCCAACGTCCTGACTTTC
>few|TRBV30|TRBD1|15|TRBJ2-5
CAWSVSTGGRETQYF
TGTGCCTGGAGTGTATCGACAGGGGGCCGGGAGACCCAGTACTTC